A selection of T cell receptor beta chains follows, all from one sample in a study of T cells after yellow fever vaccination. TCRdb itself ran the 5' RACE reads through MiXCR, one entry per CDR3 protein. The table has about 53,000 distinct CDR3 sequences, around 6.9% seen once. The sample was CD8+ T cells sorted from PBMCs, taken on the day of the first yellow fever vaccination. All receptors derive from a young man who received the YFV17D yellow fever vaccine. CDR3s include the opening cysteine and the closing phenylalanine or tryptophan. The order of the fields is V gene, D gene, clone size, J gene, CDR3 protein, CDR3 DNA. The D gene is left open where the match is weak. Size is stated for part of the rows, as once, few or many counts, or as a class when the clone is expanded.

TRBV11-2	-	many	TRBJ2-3	CASQAEGFTDTQYF	TGTGCCAGCCAAGCCGAGGGGTTCACAGATACGCAGTATTTT
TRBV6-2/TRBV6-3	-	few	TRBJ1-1	CASSYGITNTEAFF	TGTGCCAGCAGTTATGGCATCACGAACACTGAAGCTTTCTTT
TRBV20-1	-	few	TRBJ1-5	CSAPRAGETYSNQPQHF	TGCAGTGCTCCTAGGGCCGGGGAAACTTATAGCAATCAGCCCCAGCATTTT
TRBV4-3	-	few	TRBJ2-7	CASSQDSGGRDEQYF	TGCGCCAGCAGCCAAGACTCCGGGGGGCGAGACGAGCAGTACTTC
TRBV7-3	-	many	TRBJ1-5	CASSSPGAVEKEYQPQHF	TGTGCCAGCAGCTCGCCGGGGGCGGTGGAAAAAGAATATCAGCCCCAGCATTTT
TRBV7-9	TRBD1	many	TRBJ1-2	CASSLVGTGINYGYTF	TGTGCCAGCAGCTTAGTTGGGACAGGGATCAACTATGGCTACACCTTC
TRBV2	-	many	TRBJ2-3	CASNVDTQYF	TGTGCCAGCAACGTGGATACGCAGTATTTT
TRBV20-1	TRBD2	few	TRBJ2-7	CSARAQRGAYEQYF	TGCAGTGCTAGAGCCCAGCGGGGGGCCTACGAGCAGTACTTC
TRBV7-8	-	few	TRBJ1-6	CASGSGIWNSPLHF	TGTGCCAGCGGGTCAGGGATCTGGAATTCACCCCTCCACTTT
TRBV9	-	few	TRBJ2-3	CASSVVTTDTQYF	TGTGCCAGCAGCGTAGTAACTACAGATACGCAGTATTTT
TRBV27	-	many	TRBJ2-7	CASSFTSSPYEQYF	TGTGCCAGCAGTTTTACGTCCTCCCCCTACGAGCAGTACTTC
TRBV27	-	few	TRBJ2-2	CASSLRWQGINTGELFF	TGTGCCAGCAGTTTACGGTGGCAGGGCATAAACACCGGGGAGCTGTTTTTT
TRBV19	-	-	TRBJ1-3	CASSMRPHSGNTIYF	TGTGCCAGTAGTATGAGACCGCACTCTGGAAACACCATATATTTT
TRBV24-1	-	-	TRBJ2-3	CATSDSGTDTQYF	TGTGCCACCAGTGATTCGGGCACAGATACGCAGTATTTT
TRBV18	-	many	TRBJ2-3	CASSPDYLASTDTQYF	TGTGCCAGCTCACCCGATTACCTGGCTAGCACAGATACGCAGTATTTT